This passage covers 2 T cell receptor beta chains from one sample sequenced in a study of shared clonotypes between healthy human individuals (dated by TCRdb to 2019 to 2021). The library was built by means of the immunoSEQ multiplex PCR assay. Imported from immuneACCESS, the table was reduced by TCRdb to in-frame sequences with V and J called. These copies leave out some clones; in studies compared against another copy, an unresolved V gene accounts for under half, and the cause of the remainder is not known. This sample lists about 230,000 clones; approximately 70% were detected once. Around 10% of the sample belongs to the ten largest clones. Input material: memory CD4+ T cells sorted from blood. The cell subset or site tag for this specimen amounts to: CD45RA-negative fraction. Receptor source: a man aged 30-40 years in good health.

This rearrangement joins TRBV14 to TRBJ1-2, with unresolved D. CDR3 length: 16 amino acids. Germline V CDR1 and CDR2: SGHDN, FVKESK. V was clipped by 0 bases and J by 1 base, with 12 bases between them. As DNA, the CDR3 is TGTGCCAGCAGCCAAGATCTAGGCCGATTTAACTATGGCTACACCTTC. Its translation is CASSQDLGRFNYGYTF.

The chain carries TRBV5-1 and TRBJ1-2; D is uncertain. This CDR3 contains 14 residues. V was shortened by 4 bases and J by 2 bases, with 12 bases between the two germline ends. CDR1 SGHRS and CDR2 YFSETQ come from the germline V gene. The CDR3 is CASSVSGENYGYTF. As DNA, the CDR3 is TGCGCCAGCAGCGTATCAGGAGAAAACTATGGCTACACCTTC.